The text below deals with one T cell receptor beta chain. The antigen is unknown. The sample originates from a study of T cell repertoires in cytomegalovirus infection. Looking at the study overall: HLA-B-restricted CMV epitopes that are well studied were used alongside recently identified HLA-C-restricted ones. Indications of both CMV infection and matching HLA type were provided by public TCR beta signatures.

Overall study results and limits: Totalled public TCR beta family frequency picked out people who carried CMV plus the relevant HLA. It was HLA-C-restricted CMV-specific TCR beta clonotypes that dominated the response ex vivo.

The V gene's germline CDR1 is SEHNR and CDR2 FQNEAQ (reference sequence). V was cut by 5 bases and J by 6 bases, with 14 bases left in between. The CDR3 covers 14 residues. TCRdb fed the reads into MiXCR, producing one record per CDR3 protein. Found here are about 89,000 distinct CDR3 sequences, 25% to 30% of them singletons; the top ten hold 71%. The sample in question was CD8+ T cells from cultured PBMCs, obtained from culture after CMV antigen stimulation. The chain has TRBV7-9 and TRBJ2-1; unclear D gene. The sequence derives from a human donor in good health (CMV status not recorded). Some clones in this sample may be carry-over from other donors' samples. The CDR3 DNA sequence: TGTGCCAGCAGCCTCGAAGATGGGGTCAATGAGCAGTTCTTC. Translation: CASSLEDGVNEQFF.